The following is a T cell receptor (beta chain) sequence with its context. What it binds is unknown. The data stem from a study of lymphopenia after photon versus proton radiotherapy. Notes on the study in general: Larger post-nadir TCR diversity loss correlated inversely with survival in deceased patients. Oligoclonal CD8+ Temra expansion after nadir drove photon patients' diversity drop.

Libraries were prepared by immunoSEQ multiplex PCR; TCRdb keeps only in-frame clonotypes and omits some of them. The sample lists about 30,000 clones; about 88% were seen once. The source is a woman in her 70s with pancreatic cancer. Some clones in this sample may be carry-over from other donors' samples. The sequencing used peripheral blood, collected from a patient treated with proton-based radiotherapy.

The CDR3 DNA follows: TGTGCCAGCAGCCCGGACAGCTCTTACAATGAGCAGTTCTTC. It encodes CASSPDSSYNEQFF. The chain carries TRBV11-3 and TRBJ2-1; D is possibly TRBD1 (6 bases). Trimming took off 5 bases at V and 4 bases at J, with 12 bases between the two ends. Germline CDR1 and CDR2: SGHNT and YENEEA. This CDR3 has 14 amino acids.